Shown below are 26 T cell receptor beta chains from a single sample sequenced in a study of CD8 T cells in ankylosing spondylitis. TCRdb re-analysed the 5' RACE reads in MiXCR, keeping a single row per CDR3 protein. This table holds 220,000 or so distinct CDR3 sequences, around 18% found once. These receptors have no known antigen. General study results and limits: A TCR beta motif of eight or nine highly homologous variants seemed to mark ankylosing spondylitis blood.

The specimen was blood, either unsorted or a sorted T cell fraction (not recorded which). These receptors came from a male donor with ankylosing spondylitis.

This clonotype was detected ten times or more. The chain links TRBV5-1 to TRBJ1-1; perhaps TRBD1 as D (6 bases). Germline CDR1 SGHRS, CDR2 YFSETQ. CDR3 length: 13 residues. Trimming pared 4 bases from V and 7 bases from J, leaving 14 bases between. The DNA of the CDR3 is TGCGCCAGCAGCGGCTACGGGACAAATGAAGCTTTCTTT. This codes for CASSGYGTNEAFF.

This clonotype was seen only a few times. The chain carries TRBV29-1 and TRBJ2-7; 8 bases fit TRBD1. The CDR3 covers 14 residues. Germline trimming cut 7 bases from V and 1 base from J; bases unmatched to any gene: 9. The germline gives CDR1 SQVTM, CDR2 ANQGSEA. Written as DNA, the CDR3 is TGCAGCGCTGTGGGGGGACAGGAGTCCTACGAGCAGTACTTC. Translation gives CSAVGGQESYEQYF.

The V and J genes are TRBV6-1 and TRBJ1-5; D is unclear. The CDR3 extends over 14 amino acids. Germline-derived CDR1 and CDR2 are MNHNS and SASEGT. V lost 7 bases to trimming and J lost 2 bases, with 12 bases between them. The CDR3 loop reads CASTAMYGNQPQHF. In DNA form, the CDR3 reads TGTGCCAGCACCGCAATGTACGGCAATCAGCCCCAGCATTTT.

The chain has TRBV4-3 and TRBJ2-2; TRBD2 is a possible D gene (6 bases). V lost 0 bases, J lost 7 bases, and 15 bases lay in between. Germline CDR1 and CDR2: LGHNA and YSLEER. This CDR3 spans 16 amino acids. CDR3 DNA: TGCGCCAGCAGCCAAGATCCCCGACTAGATCTCGGGGAGCTGTTTTTT. It is translated as CASSQDPRLDLGELFF.

This clonotype was found a few times. V is TRBV27 and J is TRBJ2-7, with a tentative D call TRBD2 (6 bases). The CDR3 is made up of 15 amino acids. CDR1 is MNHEY and CDR2 is SMNVEV in the germline V gene (reference sequence). Trimming pared 5 bases from V and 0 bases from J, leaving 14 bases between. The CDR3 sequence is CASSPTTGSSYEQYF. The CDR3 nucleotides are TGTGCCAGCAGTCCCACTACCGGGAGCTCCTACGAGCAGTACTTC.

This clonotype was seen only a few times. The chain recombines TRBV4-1 with TRBJ2-7; 8 nucleotides align to TRBD2. This CDR3 is 15 amino acids long. J gave up 5 bases and V 1 base, and 7 bases lay outside the gene matches. Germline V gene sequence: CDR1 MGHRA, CDR2 YSYEKL. CDR3 amino acids: CASSQVSGRVDEQYF. CDR3 coding DNA: TGCGCCAGCAGCCAAGTCAGCGGGAGAGTGGACGAGCAGTACTTC.

V is TRBV30 and J is TRBJ2-1; D unresolved. Trimming removed 4 bases from V and 12 bases from J, with 16 bases in between. Germline V gene lookup returns CDR1 GTSNPN and CDR2 SVGIG (reference sequence). There are 12 residues in the CDR3. CDR3 sequence: CAWNGDPGGQFF. The DNA for the CDR3 is TGTGCCTGGAACGGCGATCCCGGCGGGCAGTTCTTC.

The J gene is TRBJ2-3, the V gene TRBV2; D not certain. Germline CDR1 reads SNHLY; CDR2 reads FYNNEI. There are 13 residues in the CDR3. V was shortened by 7 bases and J by 0 bases, with 8 bases between the two germline ends. CDR3 region: CASIGLSTDTQYF. Written as DNA, the CDR3 is TGTGCCAGCATAGGGCTAAGCACAGATACGCAGTATTTT.

The rearrangement links TRBV14 to TRBJ2-1, with 10 bases lining up with TRBD2. Germline values: CDR1 SGHDN, CDR2 FVKESK. V gave up 4 bases and J gave up 0 bases; unmatched junction bases: 15. CDR3 size: 20 residues. The CDR3 coding sequence is TGTGCCAGCAGCCGCCCCCGTGAACTAGCGGGGCTAAGCTCCTACAATGAGCAGTTCTTC. Its translation is CASSRPRELAGLSSYNEQFF.

In this sample, this clonotype turned up many times. The chain is built from TRBV7-3 and TRBJ1-1; the D is unclear. The CDR3 is 15 residues long. CDR1 is SGHTA and CDR2 is FQGTGA in the germline V gene. V dropped 0 bases and J dropped 0 bases, with 8 bases sitting between them. This CDR3 is CASSLTARMNTEAFF. As DNA, the CDR3 is TGTGCCAGCAGCTTAACGGCCAGGATGAACACTGAAGCTTTCTTT. The full variable domain, in which reference TRBV7-3 and TRBJ1-1 provide the parts outside the CDR3, is GAGVSQTPSNKVTEKGKYVELRCDPISGHTALYWYRQSLGQGPEFLIYFQGTGAADDSGLPNDRFFAVRPEGSVSTLKIQRTERGDSAVYLCASSLTARMNTEAFFGQGTRLTVV.

V usage is TRBV4-1 and J usage is TRBJ1-1; D is possibly TRBD1 (6 bases). The CDR3 length is 15 residues. CDR1 is MGHRA, CDR2 YSYEKL, per germline. V was shortened by 5 bases and J by 4 bases, with 17 bases between the two germline ends. The CDR3 region is CASSNNRADGTEAFF. CDR3 sequence (DNA): TGCGCCAGCAGCAATAACAGGGCTGATGGCACTGAAGCTTTCTTT.

This clonotype was picked up a small number of times. The chain joins TRBV3-1 to TRBJ2-2; 12 bases are shared with TRBD2. V lost 1 base, J lost 0 bases, and 9 bases stayed unmatched. The CDR3 is 20 residues long. Germline CDR1 LGHDT, CDR2 YNNKEL (reference sequence). For the CDR3, the DNA is TGTGCCAGCAGCCAAGTGGTGACTAGCGGGAGCGTCGCGAACACCGGGGAGCTGTTTTTT. Translated: CASSQVVTSGSVANTGELFF.

This clonotype was counted only a few times. The V gene is TRBV9, the J gene TRBJ2-7; D may be TRBD1 (7 bases). CDR3 size: 15 residues. CDR1 and CDR2 from the germline V gene are SGDLS and YYNGEE. Trimming took 0 bases from V and 5 from J, leaving 15 bases between them. CDR3 bases: TGTGCCAGCAGCGTAGGGGGACAGCCGGGGGACGAGCAGTACTTC. It encodes CASSVGGQPGDEQYF. Complete variable domain (other parts from reference TRBV9 and TRBJ2-7): DSGVTQTPKHLITATGQRVTLRCSPRSGDLSVYWYQQSLDQGLQFLIQYYNGEERAKGNILERFSAQQFPDLHSELNLSSLELGDSALYFCASSVGGQPGDEQYFGPGTRLTVT.

The chain joins TRBV27 to TRBJ2-1; TRBD1 is a possible D gene (5 bases). The germline V gene encodes CDR1 MNHEY and CDR2 SMNVEV (reference sequence). The CDR3 length is 14 residues. Trimming left V 4 bases short and J 3 bases short, with 10 bases between. CDR3 coding DNA: TGTGCCAGCAGTTCCGGACAAAGCTACAATGAGCAGTTCTTC. The encoded protein is CASSSGQSYNEQFF.

This clonotype has just a few counts. The chain carries TRBV7-9 and TRBJ2-6; no clear D. The CDR3 length is 15 residues. Germline V CDR1 and CDR2: SEHNR, FQNEAQ (reference sequence). V gave up 2 bases and J gave up 1 base, with 6 bases separating them. This chain's CDR3 is CASSLQESGANVLTF. As DNA, the CDR3 is TGTGCCAGCAGCTTACAAGAATCTGGGGCCAACGTCCTGACTTTC. The full variable domain, in which reference TRBV7-9 and TRBJ2-6 provide the parts outside the CDR3, is DTGVSQNPRHKITKRGQNVTFRCDPISEHNRLYWYRQTLGQGPEFLTYFQNEAQLEKSRLLSDRFSAERPKGSFSTLEIQRTEQGDSAMYLCASSLQESGANVLTFGAGSRLTVL.

The table lists this clonotype with a count of one. V usage is TRBV28 and J usage is TRBJ2-5; 7 bases agree with TRBD2. Germline lookup yields CDR1 MDHEN and CDR2 SYDVKM. The CDR3 extends over 14 amino acids. V was pared by 8 bases and J by 5 bases, with 11 bases of the junction left unmatched. The CDR3 sequence is CASGLAGASETQYF. The CDR3 DNA is TGTGCCAGCGGCCTGGCGGGAGCTAGTGAGACCCAGTACTTC.

This clonotype has a handful of counts. The rearrangement links TRBV27 to TRBJ1-5; no clear D gene. Germline V gene lookup returns CDR1 MNHEY and CDR2 SMNVEV (reference sequence). Trimming stripped 3 bases from V and 2 bases from J, with 5 bases between. This CDR3 contains 13 residues. In DNA form, the CDR3 reads TGTGCCAGCAGTTTTTCCCGCAATCAGCCCCAGCATTTT. Translation: CASSFSRNQPQHF.

V is TRBV6-1 and J is TRBJ2-2; TRBD1 is a possible D gene (6 bases). Germline-derived CDR1 and CDR2 are MNHNS and SASEGT. The V end lost 1 base, the J end lost 6 bases, and 15 bases lay between the germline ends. This CDR3 is built from 16 residues. The CDR3 region is CASSEGEGTISGELFF. In DNA form, the CDR3 reads TGTGCCAGCAGTGAAGGGGAAGGGACAATCTCCGGGGAGCTGTTTTTT.

The J gene is TRBJ2-7, the V gene TRBV4-1; D is possibly TRBD1 or TRBD2 (5 bases each). This CDR3 is 14 amino acids long. The germline V and J ends were trimmed by 1 base and 1 base, with 8 bases remaining between them. Per germline, CDR1 MGHRA and CDR2 YSYEKL. This CDR3 reads CASSQGDGSYEQYF. For the CDR3, the DNA is TGCGCCAGCAGCCAAGGGGACGGGTCCTACGAGCAGTACTTC.

For the CDR3, the DNA is TGTGCCACCAGTCTCCGGCGGGAGCTGTTTTTT. Its translation: CATSLRRELFF. The chain uses TRBV24-1 and TRBJ2-2; no reliable D call. The CDR3 has 11 amino acids. The germline V and J ends were trimmed by 6 bases and 9 bases, with 7 bases remaining between them. Looked up from germline, CDR1 is KGHDR and CDR2 is SFDVKD.

In this sample, this clonotype turned up a few times. The chain links TRBV7-9 to TRBJ1-6; 7 bases are a match to TRBD1. Losses at the gene ends were 3 bases for V and 8 bases for J; bases not matched to a gene: 7. CDR1 and CDR2 (germline): SEHNR, FQNEAQ (reference sequence). This CDR3 has 15 residues. As DNA, the CDR3 is TGTGCCAGCAGCTTGCAGGGGGGATGGGATTCACCCCTCCACTTT. Protein sequence: CASSLQGGWDSPLHF. Complete variable domain (other parts from reference TRBV7-9 and TRBJ1-6): DTGVSQNPRHKITKRGQNVTFRCDPISEHNRLYWYRQTLGQGPEFLTYFQNEAQLEKSRLLSDRFSAERPKGSFSTLEIQRTEQGDSAMYLCASSLQGGWDSPLHFGNGTRLTVT.

The V call is TRBV6-2 or TRBV6-3, the J call TRBJ2-3, with D uncertain. V was shortened by 7 bases and J by 4 bases, with 21 bases between the two germline ends. The CDR3 has 16 residues. Germline lookup yields CDR1 MNHEY and CDR2 SVGEGT. The DNA for the CDR3 is TGTGCCAGCACCGAACTCCTGGCGGAGTTCTCAGATACGCAGTATTTT. It codes for CASTELLAEFSDTQYF.

The chain combines TRBV6-1 with TRBJ2-7; D uncertain. Per the germline V gene, CDR1 is MNHNS and CDR2 is SASEGT. The CDR3 is made up of 14 amino acids. Trimming removed 2 bases at V and 2 bases at J, with 10 bases between. The CDR3: CASSESYSTYEQYF. In DNA, the CDR3 is TGTGCCAGCAGTGAAAGCTACAGTACCTACGAGCAGTACTTC.

V gene TRBV6-2 or TRBV6-3 combines with J gene TRBJ2-1; no clear D gene. The CDR3 spans 12 residues. CDR1 is MNHEY, CDR2 SVGEGT, per germline. Trimming took 5 bases from V and 9 from J, leaving 11 bases between them. In DNA form, the CDR3 reads TGTGCCAGCAGTCCGGGTTGGGTTGAGCAGTTCTTC. Translating gives CASSPGWVEQFF.

The chain uses TRBV7-8 and TRBJ2-7; D is ambiguous. Trimming left V 0 bases short and J 3 bases short, with 9 bases between. The CDR3 sequence is 14 residues long. Germline loops: CDR1 SGHVS, CDR2 FQNEAQ. This CDR3 is CASSLAPESYEQYF. CDR3 DNA: TGTGCCAGCAGCTTAGCGCCAGAAAGCTACGAGCAGTACTTC.

CDR3 in DNA: TGTGCCAGCAGCCCAGCGGGGGGAGACTACAATGAGCAGTTCTTC. It codes for CASSPAGGDYNEQFF. This chain uses TRBV7-3 with TRBJ2-1; 9 bases map to TRBD2. CDR1 SGHTA and CDR2 FQGTGA come from the germline V gene. The CDR3 is 15 amino acids. V was pared by 5 bases and J by 3 bases, with 5 bases of the junction left unmatched.